Given below is one T cell receptor beta chain in context. The target antigen is unknown. The data stem from a study of cytomegalovirus exposure and HLA in healthy donors. Trimming pared 4 bases from V and 5 bases from J, leaving 19 bases between. CDR1 is SGHNT and CDR2 is YYREEE in the germline V gene (reference sequence). This CDR3 has 16 amino acids. The study, taken as a whole, reports: A missense DCLRE1C variant was associated with V- and J-gene trimming of TCR beta chains in a later analysis, and an independent cohort replicated the association.

Both 60 Vbeta primers and 13 Jbeta primers went into the PCR. Generated by immunoSEQ multiplex PCR, the TCRdb table keeps only in-frame clones and is missing some. The profile covers 110,000 to 150,000 clones, with about four fifths appearing a single time and 3.5% to 4.5% taken by the ten largest. Sequencing was carried out using PBMCs. The chain carries TRBV5-4 and TRBJ2-1, with TRBD1 as a possible D gene (5 bases). The TCR was taken from a woman in her forties in good health and CMV-seropositive. The CDR3 spells CASSAPVRGADNEQFF. As DNA, the CDR3 is TGTGCCAGCAGCGCCCCCGTTAGGGGTGCTGACAATGAGCAGTTCTTC.